The rows below give T cell receptor beta chains drawn from one sample of a study of blood T cell repertoires in COVID-19. Measured with immunoSEQ multiplex PCR; TCRdb has only the in-frame clones, and not every one. The repertoire has 200,000 to 300,000 clones, 75% to 90% of them found once; the top ten carry 7.2%. Input material: peripheral blood. These TCRs come from a man aged 55-75 years who had recovered from COVID-19. CDR3s include the opening cysteine and the closing phenylalanine or tryptophan. The D gene is left open where the match is weak. Size is stated for part of the rows, as once, few or many counts, or as a class when the clone is expanded.

v_gene	j_gene	d_gene	abundance	CDR3nt	CDR3aa
TRBV2	TRBJ1-4	TRBD1	.	TGTGCCAGCAACAGGGGAACTAATGAAAAACTGTTTTTT	CASNRGTNEKLFF
TRBV28	TRBJ1-2	TRBD1	.	TGTGCCAGCAGTCCTTGGACAGGCACGAACTATGGCTACACCTTC	CASSPWTGTNYGYTF
TRBV5-1	TRBJ1-2	.	.	TGCGCCAGTAATGAGCTAGTAGGTGGTAACTATGGCTACACCTTC	CASNELVGGNYGYTF
TRBV6-5	TRBJ2-1	.	.	TGTGCCAGCACCAACTTTAGGACACTATCCGATGAGCAGTTCTTC	CASTNFRTLSDEQFF
TRBV27	TRBJ2-1	TRBD1	.	TGTGCCAGCACCCGACAGGGATCCAATGAGCAGTTCTTC	CASTRQGSNEQFF
TRBV6-5	TRBJ1-6	.	.	TGTGCCAGCAATACAGGTCCCAATAATTCACCCCTCCACTTT	CASNTGPNNSPLHF
TRBV24-1	TRBJ1-5	TRBD1	.	TGTGCCACCAGTGATTTGAGGACAGGGGGCGGTCAGCCCCAGCATTTT	CATSDLRTGGGQPQHF
TRBV20-1	TRBJ2-7	.	.	TGCAGTGCTAGCAGGGGATACGAGCAGTACTTC	CSASRGYEQYF
TRBV29-1	TRBJ1-2	TRBD1	.	TGCAGCGTTGAGGGCGGACAGGACTTTTATGGCTACACCTTC	CSVEGGQDFYGYTF
TRBV11-1	TRBJ2-2	.	.	TGTGCCAGCAGCCCAGACGGACATAGGACCGGGGAGCTGTTTTTT	CASSPDGHRTGELFF
TRBV19	TRBJ1-1	TRBD1	.	TGTGCCAGTAGTAGGGGACAGGGCCTTTTGAACACTGAAGCTTTCTTT	CASSRGQGLLNTEAFF
TRBV30	TRBJ1-5	.	.	TGTGCCTGGAGCAAACAAGGGGGTCAGCCCCAGCATTTT	CAWSKQGGQPQHF
TRBV10-3	TRBJ1-2	.	.	TGTGCCATCAGTGAGTCGGCCCCCTATGGCTACACCTTC	CAISESAPYGYTF
TRBV6-1	TRBJ1-3	.	.	TGTGCCAGCAGTGAACAGGGCCGTCCTGGAAACACCATATATTTT	CASSEQGRPGNTIYF
TRBV6-1	TRBJ1-5	TRBD1	.	TGTGCCAGCAGTGAACGGACAGGGAGAAATCAGCCCCAGCATTTT	CASSERTGRNQPQHF
TRBV12-2	TRBJ1-1	.	.	TGTGCAAGTCGTTTGCCTCAGGAGGTTGAAGCTTTCTTT	CASRLPQEVEAFF
TRBV27	TRBJ2-2	TRBD2	.	TGTGCCAGCAGCCCCACCGGGACTAGCCGCTCCACCGGGGAGCTGTTTTTT	CASSPTGTSRSTGELFF
TRBV27	TRBJ1-6	.	.	TGTGCCAGCAGTTCAGGACAGAAGGGTCCACCCCTCCACTTT	CASSSGQKGPPLHF
TRBV29-1	TRBJ1-2	.	once	TGCAGCGCGAATTGGGGGCACCTTGGCTACACCTTC	CSANWGHLGYTF
TRBV5-1	TRBJ2-3	.	.	TGCGCCAGCAGCTTGTGGTCGGGGGGCGTAGATACGCAGTATTTT	CASSLWSGGVDTQYF
TRBV2	TRBJ1-2	.	.	TGTGCCAGCAGAGGCGGCAGAAAGGCAAACTATGGCTACACCTTC	CASRGGRKANYGYTF
TRBV2	TRBJ1-4	.	.	TGTGCCAGCAGCGATCAGACAGGAGGTAATGAAAAACTGTTTTTT	CASSDQTGGNEKLFF
TRBV30	TRBJ1-1	.	.	TGTGCCTGGAGTTCTGACCCAGGGGCTGACACTGAAGCTTTCTTT	CAWSSDPGADTEAFF
TRBV5-5	TRBJ2-1	TRBD1	.	TGTGCCAGCAGCTTGGGACAGGGGGTCGATGAGCAGTTCTTC	CASSLGQGVDEQFF
TRBV5-5	TRBJ2-5	TRBD2	.	TGTGCCACCTCCCCAGCGGGGAGAGAAGAGACCCAGTACTTC	CATSPAGREETQYF
TRBV21-1	TRBJ1-5	.	.	TGTGCCAGCCCCAAAGACAGGAGCAATCAGCCCCAGCATTTT	CASPKDRSNQPQHF
TRBV6-6	TRBJ2-1	TRBD1	once	TGTGCCAGCAGTAACGACAGGGATGATGAGCAGTTCTTC	CASSNDRDDEQFF
TRBV27	TRBJ1-1	.	.	TGTGCCAGCAGTCCCCGGACGGGAATGAACACTGAAGCTTTCTTT	CASSPRTGMNTEAFF
TRBV7-9	TRBJ2-3	.	once	TGTGCCAGCAGCTATGGCGTAAGGGGAGATACGCAGTATTTT	CASSYGVRGDTQYF
TRBV25-1	TRBJ2-1	TRBD1	.	TGTGCCAGCAGGGACAGGGGCAATGAGCAGTTCTTC	CASRDRGNEQFF
TRBV5-3	TRBJ1-3	TRBD1	.	TGTGCCAGAAGCGATGACAGGGCCTCCTCTGGAAACACCATATATTTT	CARSDDRASSGNTIYF
TRBV12-3/TRBV12-4	TRBJ1-2	.	.	TGTGCCAGCAGTTTCGGCAGGGTTGGTGGCTACACCTTC	CASSFGRVGGYTF
TRBV19	TRBJ1-2	TRBD1	few	TGTGCCAGTAGTGGTACAGGGGGTGGTGTAGGTGGCTACACCTTC	CASSGTGGGVGGYTF
TRBV11-2	TRBJ2-3	TRBD1	.	TGTGCCAGCAGCGCCGGGACAGGGTTTGCAGATACGCAGTATTTT	CASSAGTGFADTQYF
TRBV7-8	TRBJ2-2	TRBD2	.	TGTGCCAGCAGCCCTCAACTAGCGGGGGAATACACCGGGGAGCTGTTTTTT	CASSPQLAGEYTGELFF
TRBV3-1/TRBV3-2	TRBJ1-1	TRBD1	once	TGTGCCAGCTCTCCAACAGGGGGGAACACTGAAGCTTTCTTT	CASSPTGGNTEAFF
TRBV5-1	TRBJ2-2	.	.	TGCGCCAGCATGCGGGGCGACACCGGGGAGCTGTTTTTT	CASMRGDTGELFF
TRBV11-2	TRBJ2-1	.	.	TGTGCCAGCAGCTTTGGACATAACAATGAGCAGTTCTTC	CASSFGHNNEQFF
TRBV5-5	TRBJ2-1	.	.	TGTGCCAGCGGTAAGTTCGAGGGTACCGATGAGCAGTTCTTC	CASGKFEGTDEQFF
TRBV5-4	TRBJ1-2	TRBD1	.	TGTGCCAGCAGCGTATGGGACAGGGGAAGGGGTGGCTACACCTTC	CASSVWDRGRGGYTF
TRBV5-1	TRBJ1-1	.	.	TGCGCCAGCAGCTTGGAGAAGGGGATTGTGGCTGAAGCTTTCTTT	CASSLEKGIVAEAFF
TRBV6-4	TRBJ2-7	.	.	TGTGCCAGCAGTGCAGGGGACGGCTACGAGCAGTACTTC	CASSAGDGYEQYF
TRBV4-1	TRBJ2-7	TRBD1	.	TGCGCCAGCAGCCAAGATCGGAACAGGGGGCGCGAGCAGTACTTC	CASSQDRNRGREQYF
TRBV9	TRBJ2-6	TRBD1	once	TGTGCCAGCAGCGGAACTTTTGCGACAGGGGCCGGCTCTGGGGCCAACGTCCTGACTTTC	CASSGTFATGAGSGANVLTF
TRBV11-3	TRBJ2-2	.	.	TGTGCCAGCAGCTTACACAGCCCCAATGAATACACCGGGGAGCTGTTTTTT	CASSLHSPNEYTGELFF
TRBV25-1	TRBJ1-4	TRBD1	.	TGTGCCAGCACTTGGACAGGGGGCGGTGAAAAACTGTTTTTT	CASTWTGGGEKLFF
TRBV27	TRBJ1-5	.	.	TGTGCCAGCAGAACTGCCATCGATCAGCCCCAGCATTTT	CASRTAIDQPQHF
TRBV9	TRBJ2-2	.	.	TGTGCCAGCAGCTTGCAGGGAAGGGACACCGGGGAGCTGTTTTTT	CASSLQGRDTGELFF